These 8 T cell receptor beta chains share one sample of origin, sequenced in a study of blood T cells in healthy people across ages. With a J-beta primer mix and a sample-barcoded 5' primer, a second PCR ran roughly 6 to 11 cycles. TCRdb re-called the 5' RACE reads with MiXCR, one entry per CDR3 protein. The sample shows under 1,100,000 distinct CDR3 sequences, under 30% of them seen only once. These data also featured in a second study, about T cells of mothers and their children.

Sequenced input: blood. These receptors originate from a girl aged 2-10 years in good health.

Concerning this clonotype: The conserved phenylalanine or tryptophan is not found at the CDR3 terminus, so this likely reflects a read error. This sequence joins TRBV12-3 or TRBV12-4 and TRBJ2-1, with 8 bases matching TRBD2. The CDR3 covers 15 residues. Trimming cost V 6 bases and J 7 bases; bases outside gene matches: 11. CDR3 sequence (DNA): TGTGCCAGCAGCGCCTCCGGGACTAGGGCTAATGAGCAGTTCCTC. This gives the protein CASSASGTRANEQFL.

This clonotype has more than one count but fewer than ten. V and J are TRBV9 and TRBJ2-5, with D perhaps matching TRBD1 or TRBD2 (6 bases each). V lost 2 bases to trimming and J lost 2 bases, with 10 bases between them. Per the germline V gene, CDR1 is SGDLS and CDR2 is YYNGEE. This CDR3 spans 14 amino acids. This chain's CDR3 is CASSVGGQQETQYF. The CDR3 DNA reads TGTGCCAGCAGCGTGGGGGGCCAGCAAGAGACCCAGTACTTC.

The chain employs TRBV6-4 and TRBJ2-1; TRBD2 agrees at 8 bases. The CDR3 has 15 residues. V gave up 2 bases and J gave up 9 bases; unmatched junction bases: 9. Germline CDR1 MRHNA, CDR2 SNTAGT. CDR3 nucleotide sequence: TGTGCCAGCAGTGACCAGTTTGTTAGCGGGGTTGAGCAGTTCTTC. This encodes CASSDQFVSGVEQFF.

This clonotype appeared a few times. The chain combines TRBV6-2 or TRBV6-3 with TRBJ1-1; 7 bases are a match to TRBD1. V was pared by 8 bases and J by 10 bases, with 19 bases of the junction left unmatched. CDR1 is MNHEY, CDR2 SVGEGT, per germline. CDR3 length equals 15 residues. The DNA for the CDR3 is TGTGCCAGCTTAGGTCCTGGTACAGGGGTGATGGGAGCTTTCTTT. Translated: CASLGPGTGVMGAFF.

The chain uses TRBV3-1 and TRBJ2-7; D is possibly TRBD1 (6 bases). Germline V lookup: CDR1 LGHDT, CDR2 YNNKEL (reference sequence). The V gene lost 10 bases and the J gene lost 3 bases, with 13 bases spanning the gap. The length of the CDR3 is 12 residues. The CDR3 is CATGASIYEQYF. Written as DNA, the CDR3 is TGTGCCACAGGGGCCAGTATCTACGAGCAGTACTTC.

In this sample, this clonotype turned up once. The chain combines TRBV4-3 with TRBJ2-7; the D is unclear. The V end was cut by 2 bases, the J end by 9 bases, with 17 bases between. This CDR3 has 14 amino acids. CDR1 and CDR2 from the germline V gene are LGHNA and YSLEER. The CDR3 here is CASSQSKTGIRQYF. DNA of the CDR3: TGCGCCAGCAGCCAATCTAAGACTGGGATCAGGCAGTACTTC.

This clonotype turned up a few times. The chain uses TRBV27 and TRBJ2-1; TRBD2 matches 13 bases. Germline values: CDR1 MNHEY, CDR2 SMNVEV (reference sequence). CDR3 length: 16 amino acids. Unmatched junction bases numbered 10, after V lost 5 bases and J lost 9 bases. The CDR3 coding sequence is TGTGCCAGCAGTCCAGGACTAGCGGGAGAGTCGGGTGAGCAGTTCTTC. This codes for CASSPGLAGESGEQFF.

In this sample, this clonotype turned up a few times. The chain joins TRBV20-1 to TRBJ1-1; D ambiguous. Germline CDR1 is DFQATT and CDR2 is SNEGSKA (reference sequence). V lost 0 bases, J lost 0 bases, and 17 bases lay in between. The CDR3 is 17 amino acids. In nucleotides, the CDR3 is TGCAGTGCTAGAGATTTGGGCGATGGCAGCCTGAACACTGAAGCTTTCTTT. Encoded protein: CSARDLGDGSLNTEAFF.